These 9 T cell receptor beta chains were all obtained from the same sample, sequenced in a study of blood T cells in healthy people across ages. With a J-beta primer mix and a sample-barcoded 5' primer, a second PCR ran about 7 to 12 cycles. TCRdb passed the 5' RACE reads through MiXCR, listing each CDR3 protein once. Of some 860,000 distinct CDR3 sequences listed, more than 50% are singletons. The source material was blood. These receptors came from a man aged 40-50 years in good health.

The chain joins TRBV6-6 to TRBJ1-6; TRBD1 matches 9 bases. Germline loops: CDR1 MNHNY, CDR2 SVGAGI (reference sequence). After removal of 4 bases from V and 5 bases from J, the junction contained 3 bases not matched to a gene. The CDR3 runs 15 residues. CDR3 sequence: CASSSGTGNNSPLHF. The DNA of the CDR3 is TGTGCCAGCAGTTCCGGGACAGGGAATAATTCACCCCTCCACTTT.

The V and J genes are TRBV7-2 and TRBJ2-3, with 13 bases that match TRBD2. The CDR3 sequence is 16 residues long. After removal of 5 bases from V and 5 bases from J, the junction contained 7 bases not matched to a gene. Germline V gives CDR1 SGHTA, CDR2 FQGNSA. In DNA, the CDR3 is TGTGCCAGCAGCCCTACTAGCGGGGGGGTTGTAGATACGCAGTATTTT. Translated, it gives CASSPTSGGVVDTQYF.

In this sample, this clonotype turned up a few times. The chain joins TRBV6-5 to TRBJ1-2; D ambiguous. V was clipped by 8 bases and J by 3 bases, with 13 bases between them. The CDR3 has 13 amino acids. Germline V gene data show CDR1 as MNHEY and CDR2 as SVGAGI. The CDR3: CASLGQRHYGYTF. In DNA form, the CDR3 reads TGTGCCAGCCTTGGTCAGAGACACTATGGCTACACCTTC.

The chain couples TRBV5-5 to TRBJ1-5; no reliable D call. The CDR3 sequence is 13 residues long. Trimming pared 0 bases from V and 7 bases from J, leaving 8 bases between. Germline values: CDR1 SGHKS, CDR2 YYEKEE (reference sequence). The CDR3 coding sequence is TGTGCCAGCAGCTTGGTCCCAGGCCAGCCCCAGCATTTT. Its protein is CASSLVPGQPQHF.

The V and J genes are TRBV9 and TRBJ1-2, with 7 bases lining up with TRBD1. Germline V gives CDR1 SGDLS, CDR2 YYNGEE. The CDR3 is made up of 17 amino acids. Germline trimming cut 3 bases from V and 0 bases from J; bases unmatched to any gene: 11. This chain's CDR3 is CASSGGPGGRANYGYTF. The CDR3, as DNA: TGTGCCAGCAGCGGGGGTCCAGGGGGGAGAGCTAACTATGGCTACACCTTC.

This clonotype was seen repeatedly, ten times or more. The CDR3 protein is CASDLDGAGTEAFF. The CDR3 DNA reads TGTGCCAGCGACCTTGATGGGGCAGGCACTGAAGCTTTCTTT. The chain links TRBV7-9 to TRBJ1-1; D may be TRBD1 (5 bases). The germline V gene encodes CDR1 SEHNR and CDR2 FQNEAQ (reference sequence). The CDR3 contains 14 residues. V dropped 8 bases and J dropped 4 bases, with 17 bases sitting between them.

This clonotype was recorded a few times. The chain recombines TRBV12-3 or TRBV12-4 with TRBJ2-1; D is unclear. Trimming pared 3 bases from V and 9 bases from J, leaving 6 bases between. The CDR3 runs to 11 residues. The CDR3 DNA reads TGTGCCAGCAGTTTCTTTGCTGAGCAGTTCTTC. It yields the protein CASSFFAEQFF.

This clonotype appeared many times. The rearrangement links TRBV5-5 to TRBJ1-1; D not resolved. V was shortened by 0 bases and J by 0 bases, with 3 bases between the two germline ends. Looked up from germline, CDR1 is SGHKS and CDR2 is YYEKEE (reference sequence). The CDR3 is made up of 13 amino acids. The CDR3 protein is CASSLAVNTEAFF. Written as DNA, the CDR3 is TGTGCCAGCAGCTTGGCTGTGAACACTGAAGCTTTCTTT.

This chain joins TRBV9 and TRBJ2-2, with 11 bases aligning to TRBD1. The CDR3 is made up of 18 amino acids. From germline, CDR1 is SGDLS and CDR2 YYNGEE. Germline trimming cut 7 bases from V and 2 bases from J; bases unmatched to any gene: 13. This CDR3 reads CASGGGQGVSVNTGELFF. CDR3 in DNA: TGTGCCAGCGGCGGGGGACAGGGGGTATCTGTTAACACCGGGGAGCTGTTTTTT.